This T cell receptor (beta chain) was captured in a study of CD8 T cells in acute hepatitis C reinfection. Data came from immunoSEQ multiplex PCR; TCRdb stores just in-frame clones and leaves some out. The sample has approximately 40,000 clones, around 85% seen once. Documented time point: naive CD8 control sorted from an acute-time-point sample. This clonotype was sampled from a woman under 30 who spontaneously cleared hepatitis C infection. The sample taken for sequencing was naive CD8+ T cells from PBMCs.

CDR3 residues: CASSPIEELFF. CDR3 DNA sequence: TGTGCCAGCAGCCCCATAGAGGAGCTGTTTTTT. The chain recombines TRBV7-9 with TRBJ2-2, with unresolved D. This CDR3 has 11 amino acids. Between the trimmed V and J ends, which lost 5 bases and 10 bases, there was a span of 8 bases. Germline V CDR1 and CDR2: SEHNR, FQNEAQ (reference sequence).